This TCR beta chain is drawn from a study of blood T cell repertoires in COVID-19. Study details: The United States, Italy and Spain supplied acute and convalescent COVID-19 samples.

The CDR3 is 13 residues long. The V and J ends lost 3 bases and 5 bases respectively, with 10 bases between them. In germline, CDR1 is LGHNA, CDR2 YNFKEQ. In the authors' workflow: Reference gene primer amplification gave nucleated cell count estimates. The repertoire was sequenced with immunoSEQ multiplex PCR; TCRdb's copy has only in-frame clones and lacks some. That table gives V, J and clone size, and the DNA gave D and trimming. In the table there are 150,000 to 200,000 clones, 85% of which are singletons. The genes are TRBV4-2 and TRBJ1-2; the D gene is possibly TRBD1 (6 bases). The sequenced material came from peripheral blood. The TCR comes from a human donor with acute or convalescent COVID-19. The donor label of this sample is uncertain. The CDR3 protein is CASSHPRGYGYTF. CDR3 nucleotides: TGTGCCAGCAGCCACCCTAGGGGGTATGGCTACACCTTC.